The rows below give T cell receptor beta chains drawn from one sample of a study of quantifying T cell responses using KT2 cells. Each CDR3 protein gets one entry after TCRdb re-called the UMI-ligation and nested PCR reads with MiXCR. The sample includes about 53,000 distinct CDR3 sequences, 9% to 15% of them seen just once. Sequencing used PBMCs spiked with cells of the T cell clone KT2. These receptors all stem from a human donor. CDR3s include the opening cysteine and the closing phenylalanine or tryptophan. D genes are given only for firm matches. Clone sizes are given selectively: once, few, many, or a class where the clone is expanded.

J gene: TRBJ1-3
CDR3 length: 22
D gene: NA
clone size: NA
V gene: TRBV12-3/TRBV12-4
CDR3 DNA: TGTGCCAGCAGTTTAAGACCCCGATTTGGCGTACGTCCTGCTAGCTCTGGAAACACCATATATTTT
CDR3 protein: CASSLRPRFGVRPASSGNTIYF

J gene: TRBJ2-5
CDR3 length: 15
D gene: TRBD2
clone size: NA
V gene: TRBV9
CDR3 DNA: TGTGCCAGCAGCGAAGGGACTAGCGTCTTACAGACCCAGTACTTC
CDR3 protein: CASSEGTSVLQTQYF

J gene: TRBJ1-6
CDR3 length: 14
D gene: NA
clone size: few
V gene: TRBV7-8
CDR3 DNA: TGTGCCAGCAGCTTATACAGGGCTGATTCACCCCTCCACTTT
CDR3 protein: CASSLYRADSPLHF

J gene: TRBJ2-1
CDR3 length: 11
D gene: NA
clone size: few
V gene: TRBV11-3
CDR3 DNA: TGTGCCAGCAGCTTAAGAGGGAGACAGTTCTTC
CDR3 protein: CASSLRGRQFF

J gene: TRBJ1-2
CDR3 length: 13
D gene: TRBD1
clone size: few
V gene: TRBV12-3/TRBV12-4
CDR3 DNA: TGTGCCAGCACCTTGGGACAGGGCTATGGCTACACCTTC
CDR3 protein: CASTLGQGYGYTF

J gene: TRBJ1-1
CDR3 length: 14
D gene: TRBD1
clone size: few
V gene: TRBV6-2/TRBV6-3
CDR3 DNA: TGTGCCAGCAGTGCGGACAGGGGAGGCTCTGAAGCTTTCTTT
CDR3 protein: CASSADRGGSEAFF

J gene: TRBJ2-3
CDR3 length: 19
D gene: TRBD1
clone size: NA
V gene: TRBV6-2/TRBV6-3
CDR3 DNA: TGTGCCAGCAGTTACGCGCCGACGACAGGGGTCCTCTTCACAGATACGCAGTATTTT
CDR3 protein: CASSYAPTTGVLFTDTQYF

J gene: TRBJ2-6
CDR3 length: 15
D gene: NA
clone size: many
V gene: TRBV2
CDR3 DNA: TGTGCCAGCAGTGCTGACTACTCTGGGGCCAACGTCCTGACTTTC
CDR3 protein: CASSADYSGANVLTF

J gene: TRBJ2-3
CDR3 length: 17
D gene: TRBD2
clone size: few
V gene: TRBV5-4
CDR3 DNA: TGTGCCAGCAGCTTTCGGCTAGCGGGTTCTCACACAGATACGCAGTATTTT
CDR3 protein: CASSFRLAGSHTDTQYF

J gene: TRBJ2-3
CDR3 length: 14
D gene: NA
clone size: few
V gene: TRBV13
CDR3 DNA: TGTGCCAGCAGCTTGAGACTTAACACAGATACGCAGTATTTT
CDR3 protein: CASSLRLNTDTQYF

J gene: TRBJ2-7
CDR3 length: 17
D gene: TRBD2
clone size: NA
V gene: TRBV12-3/TRBV12-4
CDR3 DNA: TGTGCCAGCAGTGGGGGGGATGGCGGGGCTCTCTCCTACGAGCAGTACTTC
CDR3 protein: CASSGGDGGALSYEQYF

J gene: TRBJ2-3
CDR3 length: 16
D gene: TRBD2
clone size: few
V gene: TRBV7-9
CDR3 DNA: TGTGCCAGCAGCTTAGGACTAGCGGGGCGCACAGATACGCAGTATTTT
CDR3 protein: CASSLGLAGRTDTQYF

J gene: TRBJ2-5
CDR3 length: 14
D gene: NA
clone size: few
V gene: TRBV7-2
CDR3 DNA: TGTGCCAGCAGCCCAGGGGCCACAGAAGAGACCCAGTACTTC
CDR3 protein: CASSPGATEETQYF

J gene: TRBJ1-3
CDR3 length: 13
D gene: NA
clone size: many
V gene: TRBV4-2
CDR3 DNA: TGTGCCAGCAGCCAAGGCTTGGAATACACCATATATTTT
CDR3 protein: CASSQGLEYTIYF

J gene: TRBJ2-3
CDR3 length: 15
D gene: NA
clone size: medium-sized
V gene: TRBV6-2/TRBV6-3
CDR3 DNA: TGTGCCAGCAGTTCCACCTCTAGCCACACAGATACGCAGTATTTT
CDR3 protein: CASSSTSSHTDTQYF

J gene: TRBJ1-2
CDR3 length: 15
D gene: TRBD1
clone size: few
V gene: TRBV5-6
CDR3 DNA: TGTGCCAGCAGCTCACAGGGGCAGTTGAACTATGGCTACACCTTC
CDR3 protein: CASSSQGQLNYGYTF

J gene: TRBJ2-7
CDR3 length: 16
D gene: NA
clone size: NA
V gene: TRBV20-1
CDR3 DNA: TGCAGTGCTAGACCCCCGAGGAAGGGCGGTCTATACGAGCAGTACTTC
CDR3 protein: CSARPPRKGGLYEQYF

J gene: TRBJ1-5
CDR3 length: 14
D gene: NA
clone size: NA
V gene: TRBV19
CDR3 DNA: TGTGCCAGTAGTGCCTGGGCCGAAAATCAGCCCCAGCATTTT
CDR3 protein: CASSAWAENQPQHF

J gene: TRBJ2-7
CDR3 length: 11
D gene: NA
clone size: few
V gene: TRBV29-1
CDR3 DNA: TGCAGCGTCAACGGTTCCGGGGAGCAGTACTTC
CDR3 protein: CSVNGSGEQYF

J gene: TRBJ2-5
CDR3 length: 15
D gene: TRBD2
clone size: NA
V gene: TRBV6-2/TRBV6-3
CDR3 DNA: TGTGCCAGCAAGCGGGCGGGAGGGTACCAAGAGACCCAGTACTTC
CDR3 protein: CASKRAGGYQETQYF

J gene: TRBJ1-1
CDR3 length: 15
D gene: NA
clone size: NA
V gene: TRBV9
CDR3 DNA: TGTGCCAGCAGCGCGAACCCTGCGGGGAACACTGAAGCTTTCTTT
CDR3 protein: CASSANPAGNTEAFF

J gene: TRBJ1-2
CDR3 length: 12
D gene: NA
clone size: few
V gene: TRBV20-1
CDR3 DNA: TGCAGTGCTACCGGGGGTATCTATGGCTACACCTTC
CDR3 protein: CSATGGIYGYTF

J gene: TRBJ1-4
CDR3 length: 15
D gene: TRBD1
clone size: few
V gene: TRBV12-5
CDR3 DNA: TGTGCTAGTGGCCTCTCCGGGACAGCTTATGAAAAACTGTTTTTT
CDR3 protein: CASGLSGTAYEKLFF

J gene: TRBJ2-1
CDR3 length: 15
D gene: NA
clone size: NA
V gene: TRBV2
CDR3 DNA: TGTGCCAGCAGTGAACGGGGGGCGTCCTACAATGAGCAGTTCTTC
CDR3 protein: CASSERGASYNEQFF

J gene: TRBJ1-5
CDR3 length: 15
D gene: NA
clone size: NA
V gene: TRBV20-1
CDR3 DNA: TGCAGTGCTAGACCCGGCGAAAGACCAAATCAGCCCCAGCATTTT
CDR3 protein: CSARPGERPNQPQHF

J gene: TRBJ2-5
CDR3 length: 14
D gene: NA
clone size: NA
V gene: TRBV7-2
CDR3 DNA: TGTGCCAGCAGCTCCAACGGACTACGGGAGACCCAGTACTTC
CDR3 protein: CASSSNGLRETQYF

J gene: TRBJ2-2
CDR3 length: 14
D gene: NA
clone size: NA
V gene: TRBV7-7
CDR3 DNA: TGTGCTAGCAGCTTAGGCCAAAACACCGGGGAGCTGTTTTTT
CDR3 protein: CASSLGQNTGELFF

J gene: TRBJ2-1
CDR3 length: 15
D gene: TRBD1
clone size: NA
V gene: TRBV7-3
CDR3 DNA: TGTGCCAGCAGCTTTACGGGACAGGGTATCAATGAGCAGTTCTTC
CDR3 protein: CASSFTGQGINEQFF

J gene: TRBJ2-3
CDR3 length: 13
D gene: NA
clone size: NA
V gene: TRBV11-2
CDR3 DNA: TGTGCCAGCAGCCGTACGGGAACAGATACGCAGTATTTT
CDR3 protein: CASSRTGTDTQYF

J gene: TRBJ1-4
CDR3 length: 14
D gene: TRBD1
clone size: NA
V gene: TRBV5-4
CDR3 DNA: TGTGCCAGCAGCTTACAGGGGCTTAATGAAAAACTGTTTTTT
CDR3 protein: CASSLQGLNEKLFF

J gene: TRBJ1-2
CDR3 length: 11
D gene: TRBD1
clone size: many
V gene: TRBV25-1
CDR3 DNA: TGTGCCACCCGGACAGGGATGGGGTACACCTTC
CDR3 protein: CATRTGMGYTF

J gene: TRBJ2-2
CDR3 length: 16
D gene: TRBD2
clone size: many
V gene: TRBV12-3/TRBV12-4
CDR3 DNA: TGTGCCAGCAGTTTTTTGGTAGCGGGACCCACCGGGGAGCTGTTTTTT
CDR3 protein: CASSFLVAGPTGELFF

J gene: TRBJ2-5
CDR3 length: 14
D gene: TRBD2
clone size: many
V gene: TRBV6-1
CDR3 DNA: TGTGCCAGCAGTGTCTTCGCGGGGGGAGAGACCCAGTACTTC
CDR3 protein: CASSVFAGGETQYF

J gene: TRBJ2-5
CDR3 length: 17
D gene: TRBD2
clone size: many
V gene: TRBV28
CDR3 DNA: TGTGCCAGCAGTTTAGGACTAGCGGGAGGTATCCAAGAGACCCAGTACTTC
CDR3 protein: CASSLGLAGGIQETQYF

J gene: TRBJ2-3
CDR3 length: 15
D gene: TRBD1
clone size: NA
V gene: TRBV28
CDR3 DNA: TGTGCCAGCAGTAGTCCCGGGACAGGGTCAGATACGCAGTATTTT
CDR3 protein: CASSSPGTGSDTQYF

J gene: TRBJ2-1
CDR3 length: 14
D gene: TRBD2
clone size: few
V gene: TRBV20-1
CDR3 DNA: TGCAGTGCTCGGACTAGCGGACTTTACAATGAGCAGTTCTTC
CDR3 protein: CSARTSGLYNEQFF

J gene: TRBJ1-1
CDR3 length: 16
D gene: TRBD1
clone size: many
V gene: TRBV14
CDR3 DNA: TGTGCCAGCAGCCAAGTGGGTACAGGGGGGAACACTGAAGCTTTCTTT
CDR3 protein: CASSQVGTGGNTEAFF

J gene: TRBJ1-2
CDR3 length: 13
D gene: NA
clone size: many
V gene: TRBV10-3
CDR3 DNA: TGTGCCATCAGTGGGACATCCAACTATGGCTACACCTTC
CDR3 protein: CAISGTSNYGYTF

J gene: TRBJ2-1
CDR3 length: 14
D gene: NA
clone size: NA
V gene: TRBV4-2
CDR3 DNA: TGTGCCAGCAGCCAAGTGGGGGAAGGTGATGAGCAGTTCTTC
CDR3 protein: CASSQVGEGDEQFF

J gene: TRBJ2-3
CDR3 length: 12
D gene: NA
clone size: few
V gene: TRBV6-2/TRBV6-3
CDR3 DNA: TGTGCCAGCAGCAATGTAAGGGATACGCAGTATTTT
CDR3 protein: CASSNVRDTQYF

J gene: TRBJ1-1
CDR3 length: 16
D gene: TRBD1
clone size: NA
V gene: TRBV6-5
CDR3 DNA: TGTGCCAGCAGGGAAGAGACCGGGACAGGAAGGACTGAAGCTTTCTTT
CDR3 protein: CASREETGTGRTEAFF

J gene: TRBJ2-7
CDR3 length: 14
D gene: TRBD2
clone size: many
V gene: TRBV6-1
CDR3 DNA: TGTGCCAGCAGCGGGACTAGCGAGTTCTACGAGCAGTACTTC
CDR3 protein: CASSGTSEFYEQYF